The 10 T cell receptor beta chains listed next were all sequenced from one sample in a study of T cells in Graves' hyperthyroidism and ophthalmopathy. Amplified regions were TCR beta CDR3 sequences from RNA transcripts. The study used the HTBI primer set for a first-round RT-PCR of the TCR CDR3. TCRdb independently ran MiXCR on the multiplex PCR reads; one entry per CDR3 protein. Here the sample spans around 570,000 distinct CDR3 sequences, about 20% being singletons. Input material: blood. The source of these receptors is a middle-aged man with Graves' ophthalmopathy.

The chain combines TRBV6-1 with TRBJ2-3; 13 nucleotides line up with TRBD2. Germline CDR1 MNHNS, CDR2 SASEGT. Unmatched junction bases numbered 7, after V lost 8 bases and J lost 2 bases. The CDR3 runs to 16 residues. The CDR3 loop reads CASSGGTSGATDTQYF. The DNA for the CDR3 is TGTGCCAGCTCCGGGGGGACTAGCGGGGCCACAGATACGCAGTATTTT.

This clonotype was counted a few times. V usage is TRBV7-9 and J usage is TRBJ2-7; D tentatively reads TRBD1 or TRBD2 (5 bases each). V was cut by 5 bases and J by 2 bases, with 19 bases left in between. The germline CDR1 and CDR2 sequences are SEHNR and FQNEAQ (reference sequence). The CDR3 totals 16 residues. CDR3: CASSPLTGTSTYEQYF. For the CDR3, the DNA is TGTGCCAGCAGCCCACTGACGGGGACCTCGACCTACGAGCAGTACTTC.

The J gene is TRBJ1-6, the V gene TRBV30, with a tentative D call TRBD1 (6 bases). This CDR3 has 18 amino acids. Germline CDR1 is GTSNPN and CDR2 is SVGIG (reference sequence). Deletions cut 0 bases from V and 5 bases from J, with 20 bases between. Here the CDR3 DNA reads TGTGCCTGGAGTGTTTGGCCAATGGACGGACAGAATAATTCACCCCTCCACTTT. It encodes CAWSVWPMDGQNNSPLHF. The entire variable domain, with the rest obtained from reference TRBV30 and TRBJ1-6, is as follows: SQTIHQWPATLVQPVGSPLSLECTVEGTSNPNLYWYRQAAGRGLQLLFYSVGIGQISSEVPQNLSASRPQDRQFILSSKKLLLSDSGFYLCAWSVWPMDGQNNSPLHFGNGTRLTVT.

This clonotype has a handful of counts. The rearrangement links TRBV7-9 to TRBJ2-2; 9 bases match TRBD2. The CDR3 is made up of 15 amino acids. V dropped 4 bases and J dropped 2; count of bases not matched to a gene: 2. Germline V CDR1 and CDR2: SEHNR, FQNEAQ (reference sequence). The CDR3 coding sequence is TGTGCCAGCAGCTATCTAGCGGGAAACACCGGGGAGCTGTTTTTT. Translated: CASSYLAGNTGELFF.

This chain links TRBV12-3 or TRBV12-4 with TRBJ1-1; D may be TRBD1 (5 bases). This CDR3 is built from 13 residues. V was cut by 5 bases and J by 8 bases, with 15 bases left in between. The CDR3 DNA reads as TGTGCCAGCAGTCAACCCCAGGGACGGGAAGCTTTCTTT. This gives the protein CASSQPQGREAFF.

This chain connects TRBV10-3 to TRBJ1-6; 8 bases are shared with TRBD1. Trimming removed 4 bases from V and 6 bases from J; junction bases left unmatched: 14. The CDR3 is 18 amino acids. Germline V lookup: CDR1 ENHRY, CDR2 SYGVKD. The CDR3 nucleotides are TGTGCCATCAGTGGAAAAACACAGCGACAGGGGTCTAATTCACCCCTCCACTTT. Translation: CAISGKTQRQGSNSPLHF.

V is TRBV7-9 and J is TRBJ1-1; D gene uncertain. There are 13 residues in the CDR3. Germline lookup yields CDR1 SEHNR and CDR2 FQNEAQ (reference sequence). V was pared by 5 bases and J by 4 bases, with 11 bases between. The CDR3 sequence: CASSRFGRTEAFF. The CDR3 bases are TGTGCCAGCAGCCGCTTTGGGCGCACTGAAGCTTTCTTT.

V usage is TRBV30 and J usage is TRBJ2-3; the D gene is possibly TRBD2 (5 bases). The germline CDR1 and CDR2 sequences are GTSNPN and SVGIG (reference sequence). Between the trimmed V and J ends, which lost 5 bases and 2 bases, there was a span of 8 bases. The CDR3 totals 12 residues. The CDR3 protein is CAWSRATDTQYF. The CDR3 coding sequence is TGTGCCTGGTCGAGGGCCACAGATACGCAGTATTTT.

The rearrangement joins TRBV7-2 to TRBJ2-7, with TRBD2 matching 12 bases. Germline CDR1 SGHTA, CDR2 FQGNSA. The CDR3 spans 14 residues. The V and J ends lost 4 bases and 6 bases, in that order; junction bases with no gene match: 4. The CDR3 DNA is TGTGCCAGCAGCTCTGGGACTAGCGGGCTCGAGCAGTACTTC. Protein sequence: CASSSGTSGLEQYF.

This clonotype was found many times. This chain links TRBV27 with TRBJ2-7, with D unclear. V shed 7 bases and J shed 6 bases, with 4 bases lying between them. Germline V gives CDR1 MNHEY, CDR2 SMNVEV (reference sequence). The CDR3 is made up of 9 amino acids. The CDR3 nucleotides read TGTGCCAGCATAGTCGAGCAGTACTTC. Translated: CASIVEQYF.